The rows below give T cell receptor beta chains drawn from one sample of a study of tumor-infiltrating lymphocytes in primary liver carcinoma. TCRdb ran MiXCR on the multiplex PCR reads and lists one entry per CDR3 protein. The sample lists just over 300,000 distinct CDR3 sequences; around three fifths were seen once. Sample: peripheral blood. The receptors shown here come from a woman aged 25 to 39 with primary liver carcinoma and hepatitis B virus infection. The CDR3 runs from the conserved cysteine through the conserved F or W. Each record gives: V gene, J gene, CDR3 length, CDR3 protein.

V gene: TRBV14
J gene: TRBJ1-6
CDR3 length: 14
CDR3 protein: CARSQATVHSPLHF

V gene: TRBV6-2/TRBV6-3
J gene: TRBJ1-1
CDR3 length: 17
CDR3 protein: CASSYPDREWGNTEAFF

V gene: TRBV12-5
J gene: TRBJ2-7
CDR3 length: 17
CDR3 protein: CASGLVQGLAERNEQYF

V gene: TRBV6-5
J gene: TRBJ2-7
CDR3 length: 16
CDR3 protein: CASRLGHIRTPYEQYF

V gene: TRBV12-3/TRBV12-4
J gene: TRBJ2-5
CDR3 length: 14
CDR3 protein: CASSSRIGVETQYF

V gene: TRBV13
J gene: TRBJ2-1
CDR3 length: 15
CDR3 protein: CASSLGLSGSNEQFF

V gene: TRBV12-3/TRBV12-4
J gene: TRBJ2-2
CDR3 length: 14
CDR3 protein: CASSATVTNGELFF

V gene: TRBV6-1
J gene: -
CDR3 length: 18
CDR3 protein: CASTKGDSLSRGNQPQYF

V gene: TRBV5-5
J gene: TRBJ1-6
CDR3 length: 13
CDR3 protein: CASSLYWDSPLHF

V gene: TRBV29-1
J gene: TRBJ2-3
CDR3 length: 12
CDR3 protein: CSVTINTDTQYF

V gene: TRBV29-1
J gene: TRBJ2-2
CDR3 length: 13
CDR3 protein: CSVDTSNTGELFF

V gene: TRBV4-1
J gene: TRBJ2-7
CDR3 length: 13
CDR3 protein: CASSQVSSDEQYF

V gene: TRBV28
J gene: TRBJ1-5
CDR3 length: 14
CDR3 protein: CASRTNGGIQPQHF

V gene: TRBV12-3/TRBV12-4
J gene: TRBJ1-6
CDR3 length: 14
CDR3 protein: CASSSDREWSPLHF

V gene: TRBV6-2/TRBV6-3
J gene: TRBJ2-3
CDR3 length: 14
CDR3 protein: CVSSYGAFTDTQYF

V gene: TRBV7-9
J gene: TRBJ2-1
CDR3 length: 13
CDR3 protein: CASNTRERAEQFF

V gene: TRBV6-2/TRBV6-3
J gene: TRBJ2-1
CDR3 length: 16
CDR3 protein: CASSPDGSGSYNEQFF

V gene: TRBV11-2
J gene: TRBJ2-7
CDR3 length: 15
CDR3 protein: CASRFSGAEAYEQYF

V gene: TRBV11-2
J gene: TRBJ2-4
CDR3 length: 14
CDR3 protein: CASGLGGTKNIQYF

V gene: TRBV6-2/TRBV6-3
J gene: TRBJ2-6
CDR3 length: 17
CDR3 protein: CASRATSGFSGANVLTF

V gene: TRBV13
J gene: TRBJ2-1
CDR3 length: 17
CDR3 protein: CANSTPSGTSGSNEQFF

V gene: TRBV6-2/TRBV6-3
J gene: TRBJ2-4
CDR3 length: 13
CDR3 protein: CASSYSNPPRRYF

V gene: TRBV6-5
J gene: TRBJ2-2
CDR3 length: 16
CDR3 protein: CASSSPSGWATGELFF